This T cell receptor beta chain was sequenced in a study of shared clonotypes between healthy human individuals. CD45RO-negative CD8 cells positively selected for CCR7 made up the naive population, which excluded terminally differentiated effector memory CD45RA+ cells. V lost 5 bases, J lost 4 bases, and 16 bases lay in between. The CDR3 is made up of 15 amino acids. From germline, CDR1 is PRHDT and CDR2 FYEKMQ (reference sequence). Deep-level assay runs were performed. TCRdb's table, derived via immunoSEQ multiplex PCR, lists solely in-frame clones and lacks some. The sample holds 1.5 million to 2.5 million clones; about 95% are singletons and the top ten take 0.9% to 1.5%. The study's findings and limits: In a handful of donors, about 5% of naive CD4 clonotypes appeared in common. In general, naive subsets displayed greater estimated richness than memory subsets did.

Concerning this clone itself: Its antigen is not known.

The chain carries TRBV13 and TRBJ2-3; D is undetermined. This receptor was obtained from a man between 18 and 35 years old in good health. Sequenced input: naive CD8+ T cells sorted from blood. As DNA, the CDR3 is TGTGCCAGCAGCCCCAGAGTAAGTCTTCCAGATACGCAGTATTTT. Amino acids: CASSPRVSLPDTQYF.